The 27 T cell receptor beta chains listed next were all sequenced from one sample in a study of cytomegalovirus exposure and HLA in healthy donors. Amplification used 60 Vbeta primers and 13 Jbeta primers. Only in-frame clones appear in the TCRdb table, and some are missing; sequencing was by immunoSEQ multiplex PCR. The sample yields 90,000 or so clones, over 70% seen once. Sequencing used PBMCs. Every receptor here comes from a man aged 50 or older in good health and CMV-seropositive.

The V and J genes are TRBV15 and TRBJ2-2; no clear D. Per the germline V gene, CDR1 is LNHNV and CDR2 is YYDKDF (reference sequence). CDR3 length equals 14 residues. Trimming shortened V by 0 bases and J by 8 bases, and 10 bases separated the two germline ends. The CDR3 protein is CATSRDLYSGELFF. CDR3 in DNA: TGTGCCACCAGCAGAGATCTGTATTCTGGGGAGCTGTTTTTT.

There are a few counts of this clone. The gene calls are TRBV2 and TRBJ1-1; perhaps TRBD1 as D (6 bases). Per the germline V gene, CDR1 is SNHLY and CDR2 is FYNNEI. Trimming took 10 bases from V and 4 from J, leaving 16 bases between them. This CDR3 region has 13 residues. The CDR3 DNA sequence: TGTGCCACAAATTCACAGGGTATCACTGAAGCTTTCTTT. Translation gives CATNSQGITEAFF. Full variable domain (missing parts from reference TRBV2 and TRBJ1-1): EPEVTQTPSHQVTQMGQEVILRCVPISNHLYFYWYRQILGQKVEFLVSFYNNEISEKSEIFDDQFSVERPDGSNFTLKIRSTKLEDSAMYFCATNSQGITEAFFGQGTRLTVV.

The chain joins TRBV7-2 to TRBJ2-2; TRBD2 agrees at 8 bases. CDR3 size: 16 residues. With 2 bases clipped from V and 4 bases from J, the junction kept 6 bases outside the gene matches. CDR1 and CDR2 from the germline V gene are SGHTA and FQGNSA. The CDR3 nucleotides are TGTGCCAGCAGCTTAAGGCCCGGGGGGGTCACCGGGGAGCTGTTTTTT. This codes for CASSLRPGGVTGELFF.

This chain uses TRBV29-1 with TRBJ2-1; weak D call: TRBD2 (5 bases). Trimming cost V 4 bases and J 5 bases, with 18 bases left between them. The germline CDR1 and CDR2 sequences are SQVTM and ANQGSEA. The CDR3 length is 15 residues. This CDR3 is CSVGVLEIYHNEQFF. The CDR3 DNA is TGCAGCGTTGGAGTACTAGAAATCTATCACAATGAGCAGTTCTTC.

The gene calls are TRBV7-2 and TRBJ1-2, with D possibly being TRBD1 (5 bases). CDR3 length: 15 amino acids. V gave up 0 bases and J gave up 4 bases, with 12 bases separating them. Germline CDR1 reads SGHTA; CDR2 reads FQGNSA. The CDR3 nucleotides read TGTGCCAGCAGCTTAGCGTACGGGGGAGGCTATGGCTACACCTTC. Its protein product is CASSLAYGGGYGYTF.

The chain is built from TRBV5-4 and TRBJ2-3, with D perhaps TRBD2 (5 bases). Trimming removed 4 bases from V and 4 bases from J, with 19 bases in between. CDR3 length: 16 amino acids. CDR1 and CDR2 (germline): SGHNT, YYREEE (reference sequence). The DNA for the CDR3 is TGTGCCAGCAGCCGCCTCCCCCCGGGATTCCCAGATACGCAGTATTTT. Translation gives CASSRLPPGFPDTQYF.

With regard to this clone: The germline gene is not matched at one end of the junction; a read error may be the cause. The V and J genes are TRBV7-9 and TRBJ1-5; D uncertain. CDR3 length: 16 amino acids. Germline lookup yields CDR1 SEHNR and CDR2 FQNEAQ (reference sequence). The CDR3 sequence: CSSSFGVVTPNQPQHF. CDR3 DNA sequence: TGTTCCAGCAGCTTTGGAGTGGTTACTCCCAATCAGCCCCAGCATTTT.

V gene TRBV5-4 combines with J gene TRBJ2-5, with 9 bases identical to TRBD2. Unmatched junction bases numbered 7, after V lost 4 bases and J lost 3 bases. The CDR3 runs 15 residues. Germline CDR1 and CDR2: SGHNT and YYREEE (reference sequence). Here the CDR3 reads CASSPASSGKETQYF. CDR3 coding DNA: TGTGCCAGCAGCCCGGCGTCTAGCGGGAAAGAGACCCAGTACTTC.

The CDR3 nucleotides read TGTGCCAGCAGCTTCCGGGGGGCGGGAGGGTCCTACAATGAGCAGTTCTTC. Translation gives CASSFRGAGGSYNEQFF. This sequence joins TRBV11-2 and TRBJ2-1, with 9 bases lining up with TRBD2. The ends lost 3 bases at V and 1 base at J; junction bases unmatched: 7. The CDR3 has 17 amino acids. Germline CDR1 SGHAT, CDR2 FQNNGV.

The genes are TRBV30 and TRBJ1-5; D is ambiguous. Deletions cut 1 base from V and 3 bases from J, with 13 bases between. Germline CDR1 is GTSNPN and CDR2 is SVGIG (reference sequence). The CDR3 totals 15 residues. CDR3 sequence reads: CAWSEAGLVNQPQHF. CDR3 DNA: TGTGCCTGGAGTGAGGCTGGACTGGTCAATCAGCCCCAGCATTTT.

V usage is TRBV13 and J usage is TRBJ2-2; 7 bases are shared with TRBD1. V was clipped by 4 bases and J by 5 bases; unmatched bases: 7. Germline CDR1 reads PRHDT; CDR2 reads FYEKMQ (reference sequence). CDR3 length equals 15 residues. The CDR3 DNA reads TGTGCCAGCAGCTACCGGACAGGTCCTACCGGGGAGCTGTTTTTT. Its protein is CASSYRTGPTGELFF. The full variable domain, completed using reference TRBV13 and TRBJ2-2, is AAGVIQSPRHLIKEKRETATLKCYPIPRHDTVYWYQQGPGQDPQFLISFYEKMQSDKGSIPDRFSAQQFSDYHSELNMSSLELGDSALYFCASSYRTGPTGELFFGEGSRLTVL.

This clone was seen more than once but under ten times. The chain couples TRBV7-2 to TRBJ1-3, with D maybe TRBD1 (5 bases). CDR1 is SGHTA, CDR2 FQGNSA, per germline. The CDR3 is 14 residues long. V lost 5 bases to trimming and J lost 7 bases, with 15 bases between them. DNA of the CDR3: TGTGCCAGCAGCCCGGGAGGGGAAGTCAACACCATATATTTT. Protein sequence: CASSPGGEVNTIYF.

The chain has TRBV19 and TRBJ1-4; D gene unclear. V was clipped by 4 bases and J by 8 bases, with 11 bases between them. The germline gives CDR1 LNHDA, CDR2 SQIVND (reference sequence). CDR3 size: 13 residues. CDR3 amino acids: CASSTELREKLFF. The CDR3, as DNA: TGTGCCAGTAGTACGGAGCTGCGGGAAAAACTGTTTTTT. The complete variable domain, with remaining parts taken from reference TRBV19 and TRBJ1-4, reads DGGITQSPKYLFRKEGQNVTLSCEQNLNHDAMYWYRQDPGQGLRLIYYSQIVNDFQKGDIAEGYSVSREKKESFPLTVTSAQKNPTAFYLCASSTELREKLFFGSGTQLSVL.

V gene TRBV7-2 combines with J gene TRBJ1-5; the D is unclear. V lost 4 bases, J lost 4 bases, and 11 bases lay in between. Germline V gene data show CDR1 as SGHTA and CDR2 as FQGNSA. The CDR3 consists of 14 residues. The CDR3 nucleotides read TGTGCCAGCAGCTACCGGGAAATAAATCAGCCCCAGCATTTT. Translation gives CASSYREINQPQHF.

The rearrangement links TRBV5-6 to TRBJ2-2; 9 bases map to TRBD1. With 4 bases clipped from V and 7 bases from J, the junction kept 14 bases outside the gene matches. CDR1 and CDR2 (germline): SGHDT, YYEEEE. The CDR3 sequence is 17 residues long. CDR3 DNA sequence: TGTGCCAGCAGCCTCATCCCGGGACAGGGAAAACACGGGGAGCTGTTTTTT. Translating it yields CASSLIPGQGKHGELFF.

This sequence joins TRBV4-1 and TRBJ2-7; TRBD2 matches at 7 bases. CDR3 length: 19 residues. Looked up from germline, CDR1 is MGHRA and CDR2 is YSYEKL. V trimming: 0 bases; J trimming: 1 base; junction bases outside the gene matches: 15. The CDR3 DNA sequence: TGCGCCAGCAGCCAAGAGACGGCTATCTTGGCGGGAGAATCCTACGAGCAGTACTTC. It encodes CASSQETAILAGESYEQYF.

This clone was observed once. The chain recombines TRBV30 with TRBJ1-1, with TRBD1 as a possible D gene (5 bases). CDR1 is GTSNPN and CDR2 is SVGIG in the germline V gene (reference sequence). V was clipped by 0 bases and J by 5 bases, with 13 bases between them. The CDR3 sequence is 14 residues long. The chain's CDR3 is CAWSVPGGGTEAFF. The CDR3 DNA sequence: TGTGCCTGGAGTGTACCGGGGGGAGGGACTGAAGCTTTCTTT.

This clone was recorded once. This rearrangement joins TRBV29-1 to TRBJ1-1, with D perhaps TRBD1 (6 bases). V lost 0 bases, J lost 1 base, and 9 bases lay in between. There are 14 residues in the CDR3. Germline V lookup: CDR1 SQVTM, CDR2 ANQGSEA. The CDR3 DNA follows: TGCAGCGTTGAAGAGGTACAGGGGAACACTGAAGCTTTCTTT. This sequence encodes CSVEEVQGNTEAFF.

In its sample, this clone was seen a few times. The gene calls are TRBV18 and TRBJ2-2; D possibly corresponds to TRBD1 (6 bases). V was trimmed by 6 bases and J by 3 bases, leaving 8 bases between them. Germline loops: CDR1 KGHSH, CDR2 LQKENI. The CDR3 extends over 13 amino acids. CDR3 nucleotide sequence: TGTGCCAGCTCGGACAGTTACACCGGGGAGCTGTTTTTT. Translation: CASSDSYTGELFF.

The chain has TRBV9 and TRBJ2-1; D may be TRBD2 (6 bases). CDR3 length: 13 amino acids. The germline CDR1 and CDR2 sequences are SGDLS and YYNGEE. Trimming stripped 2 bases from V and 4 bases from J, with 7 bases between. CDR3 sequence: CASSVSGYNEQFF. The CDR3 DNA reads as TGTGCCAGCAGCGTTAGCGGATACAATGAGCAGTTCTTC.

This rearrangement joins TRBV4-1 to TRBJ1-1, with D uncertain. Germline CDR1 and CDR2: MGHRA and YSYEKL. Between the trimmed V and J ends, which lost 1 base and 5 bases, there was a span of 5 bases. The length of the CDR3 is 12 residues. The CDR3 sequence is CASSQGRTEAFF. CDR3 in DNA: TGCGCCAGCAGCCAAGGTAGAACTGAAGCTTTCTTT.

V usage is TRBV2 and J usage is TRBJ2-5; D possibly corresponds to TRBD2 (6 bases). Germline values: CDR1 SNHLY, CDR2 FYNNEI. This CDR3 contains 15 residues. V shed 6 bases and J shed 5 bases, with 19 bases lying between them. The chain's CDR3 is CASSPAGREVETQYF. DNA of the CDR3: TGTGCCAGCAGCCCAGCCGGGAGAGAGGTCGAGACCCAGTACTTC.

J is TRBJ2-5 and V is TRBV5-1; TRBD2 is a possible D gene (6 bases). The DNA end is a closer match to TRBJ2-7, so the J assignment may be wrong. This CDR3 is 15 amino acids long. The germline CDR1 and CDR2 sequences are SGHRS and YFSETQ. CDR3 in DNA: TGCGCCAGCAGCTTGGACGGGAGTGTGCCCTACGAGCAGTACTTC. Translation: CASSLDGSVPYEQYF.

This clone was found a few times. Compared with germline, one end of the junction differs, possibly owing to a read error. The CDR3 region is CASSPGGGNTIYF. The CDR3 DNA sequence: TGTGCTAGCAGCCCGGGCGGGGGGAACACCATATATTTT. The V call is TRBV7-7, the J call TRBJ1-3; D may be TRBD1 (5 bases). The germline gives CDR1 SSHAT, CDR2 FNYEAQ (reference sequence). The CDR3 covers 13 residues.

The J gene is TRBJ1-3, the V gene TRBV14, with TRBD1 as a possible D gene (5 bases). This CDR3 has 15 residues. Trimming stripped 6 bases from V and 0 bases from J, with 12 bases between. Germline V CDR1 and CDR2: SGHDN, FVKESK. CDR3 in DNA: TGTGCCAGCAGGAAAGACGGACACTCTGGAAACACCATATATTTT. This encodes CASRKDGHSGNTIYF. The full variable domain, with the rest looked up from reference TRBV14 and TRBJ1-3, is EAGVTQFPSHSVIEKGQTVTLRCDPISGHDNLYWYRRVMGKEIKFLLHFVKESKQDESGMPNNRFLAERTGGTYSTLKVQPAELEDSGVYFCASRKDGHSGNTIYFGEGSWLTVV.

The genes are TRBV10-3 and TRBJ2-2, with 8 nucleotides matching TRBD2. The CDR3 length is 17 residues. The ends lost 11 bases at V and 6 bases at J; junction bases unmatched: 20. In germline, CDR1 is ENHRY, CDR2 SYGVKD. CDR3 loop: CAARGASGPSPSGELFF. Here the CDR3 DNA reads TGTGCCGCCCGAGGGGCTAGCGGGCCCTCCCCGTCCGGGGAGCTGTTTTTT.

The genes are TRBV6-5 and TRBJ1-2; 8 positions match TRBD1. The CDR3 has 15 amino acids. V shed 4 bases, J shed 1 base, and the junction held 5 bases outside the gene matches. Germline V gives CDR1 MNHEY, CDR2 SVGAGI. The CDR3 bases are TGTGCCAGCAGTTTCAGGGGGCGGGGTAACTATGGCTACACCTTC. This translates into CASSFRGRGNYGYTF.